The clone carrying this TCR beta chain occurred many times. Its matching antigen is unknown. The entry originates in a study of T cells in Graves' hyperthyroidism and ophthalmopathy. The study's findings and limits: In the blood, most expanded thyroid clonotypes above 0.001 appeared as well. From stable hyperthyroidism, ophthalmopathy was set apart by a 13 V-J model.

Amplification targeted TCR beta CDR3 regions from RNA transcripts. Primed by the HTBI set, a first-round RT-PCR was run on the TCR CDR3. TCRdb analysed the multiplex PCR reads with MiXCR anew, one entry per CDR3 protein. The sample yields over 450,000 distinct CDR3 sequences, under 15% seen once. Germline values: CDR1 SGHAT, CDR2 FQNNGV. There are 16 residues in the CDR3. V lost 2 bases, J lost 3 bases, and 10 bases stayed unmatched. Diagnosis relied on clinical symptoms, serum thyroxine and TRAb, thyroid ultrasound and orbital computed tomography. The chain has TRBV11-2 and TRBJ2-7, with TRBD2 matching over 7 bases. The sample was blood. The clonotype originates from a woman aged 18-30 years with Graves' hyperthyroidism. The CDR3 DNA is TGTGCCAGCAGCTTATGGGGGGGGTCAGGCGACTACGAGCAGTACTTC. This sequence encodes CASSLWGGSGDYEQYF.